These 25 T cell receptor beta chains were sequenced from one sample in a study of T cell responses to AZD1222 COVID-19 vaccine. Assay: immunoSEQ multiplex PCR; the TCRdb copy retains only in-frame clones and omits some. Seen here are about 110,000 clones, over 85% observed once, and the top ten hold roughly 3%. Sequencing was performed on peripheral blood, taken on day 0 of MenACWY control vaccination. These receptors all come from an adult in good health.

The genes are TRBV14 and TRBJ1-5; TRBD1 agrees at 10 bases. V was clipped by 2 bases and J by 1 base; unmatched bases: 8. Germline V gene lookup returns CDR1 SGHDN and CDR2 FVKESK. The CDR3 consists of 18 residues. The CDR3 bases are TGTGCCAGCAGCCAACGAAGACAGGGGGCAGAGAGCAATCAGCCCCAGCATTTT. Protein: CASSQRRQGAESNQPQHF.

DNA for the CDR3: TGTGCCAGCAGTTACTCGGAGGGGGTGGACTACAATGAGCAGTTCTTC. This sequence encodes CASSYSEGVDYNEQFF. The chain employs TRBV6-5 and TRBJ2-1, with D perhaps TRBD1 or TRBD2 (6 bases each). CDR1 is MNHEY, CDR2 SVGAGI, per germline. CDR3 size: 16 residues. The V end lost 0 bases, the J end lost 3 bases, and 12 bases lay between the germline ends.

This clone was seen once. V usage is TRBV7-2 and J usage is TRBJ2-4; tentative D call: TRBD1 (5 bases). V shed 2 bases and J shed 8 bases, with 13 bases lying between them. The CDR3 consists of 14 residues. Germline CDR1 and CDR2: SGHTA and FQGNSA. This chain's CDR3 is CASSLRQGTDIQYF. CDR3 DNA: TGTGCCAGCAGCTTACGTCAGGGTACAGACATTCAGTACTTC.

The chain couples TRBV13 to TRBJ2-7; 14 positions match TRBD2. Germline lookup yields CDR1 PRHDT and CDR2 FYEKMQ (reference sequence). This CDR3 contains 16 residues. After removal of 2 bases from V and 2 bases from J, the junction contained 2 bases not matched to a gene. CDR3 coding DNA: TGTGCCAGCAGCTTAAGACTAGCGGGGGGGACCTACGAGCAGTACTTC. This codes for CASSLRLAGGTYEQYF.

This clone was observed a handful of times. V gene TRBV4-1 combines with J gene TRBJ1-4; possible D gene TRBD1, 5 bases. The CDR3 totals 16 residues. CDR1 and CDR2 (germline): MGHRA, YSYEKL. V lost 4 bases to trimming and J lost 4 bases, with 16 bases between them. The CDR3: CASSPGRRQFNEKLFF. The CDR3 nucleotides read TGCGCCAGCAGCCCGGGGCGTCGGCAGTTTAATGAAAAACTGTTTTTT.

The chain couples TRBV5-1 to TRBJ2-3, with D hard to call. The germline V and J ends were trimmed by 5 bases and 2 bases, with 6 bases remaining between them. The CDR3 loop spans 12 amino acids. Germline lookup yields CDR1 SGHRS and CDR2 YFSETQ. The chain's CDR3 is CASRRDTDTQYF. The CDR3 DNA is TGCGCCAGCAGGCGTGACACAGATACGCAGTATTTT.

The DNA of the CDR3 is TGTGCCAGTAGTATTGAGTTAGGGCAGGTGAACACTGAAGCTTTCTTT. Its protein product is CASSIELGQVNTEAFF. This chain uses TRBV19 with TRBJ1-1; D gene uncertain. Germline V gene data show CDR1 as LNHDA and CDR2 as SQIVND (reference sequence). V lost 3 bases to trimming and J lost 0 bases, with 14 bases between them. CDR3 size: 16 residues.

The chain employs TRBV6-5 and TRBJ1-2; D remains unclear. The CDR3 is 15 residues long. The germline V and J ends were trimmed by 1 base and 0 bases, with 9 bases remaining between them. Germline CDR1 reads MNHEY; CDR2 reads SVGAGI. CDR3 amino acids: CASSYWVGTNYGYTF. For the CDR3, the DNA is TGTGCCAGCAGTTACTGGGTAGGAACTAACTATGGCTACACCTTC.

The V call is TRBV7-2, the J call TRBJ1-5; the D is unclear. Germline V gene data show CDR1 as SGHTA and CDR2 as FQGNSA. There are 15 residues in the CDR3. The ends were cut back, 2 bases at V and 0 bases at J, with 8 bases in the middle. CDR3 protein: CASSLYRDSNQPQHF. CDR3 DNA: TGTGCCAGCAGCTTATACCGAGATAGCAATCAGCCCCAGCATTTT.

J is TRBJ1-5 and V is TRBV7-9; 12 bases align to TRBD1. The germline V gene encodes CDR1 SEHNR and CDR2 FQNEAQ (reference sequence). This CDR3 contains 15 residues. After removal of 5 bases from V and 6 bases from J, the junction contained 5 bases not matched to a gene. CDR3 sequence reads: CASSPGQGAVQPQHF. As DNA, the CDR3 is TGTGCCAGCAGCCCGGGACAGGGGGCGGTTCAGCCCCAGCATTTT.

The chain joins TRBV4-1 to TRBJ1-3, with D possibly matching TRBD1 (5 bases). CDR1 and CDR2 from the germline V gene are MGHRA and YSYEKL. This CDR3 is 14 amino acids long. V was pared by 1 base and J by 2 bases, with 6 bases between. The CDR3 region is CASSQGTTGNTIYF. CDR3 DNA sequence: TGCGCCAGCAGCCAAGGGACAACTGGAAACACCATATATTTT.

DNA of the CDR3: TGTGCCAGCAGCCAAGGCGGGAGCGTAAGAAATTCACCCCTCCACTTT. Translating gives CASSQGGSVRNSPLHF. The V and J genes are TRBV3-1 (or the pseudogene TRBV3-2) and TRBJ1-6; D is unresolved. The germline V gene encodes CDR1 LGHDT and CDR2 YNNKEL (reference sequence). The V and J ends lost 1 base and 7 bases respectively, with 14 bases between them. The CDR3 is 16 amino acids.

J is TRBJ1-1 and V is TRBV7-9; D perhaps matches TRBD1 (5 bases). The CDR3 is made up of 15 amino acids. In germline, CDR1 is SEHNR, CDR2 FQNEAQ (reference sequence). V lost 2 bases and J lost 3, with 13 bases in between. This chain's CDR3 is CASSLRRGRDTEAFF. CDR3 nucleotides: TGTGCCAGCAGCTTACGGCGGGGGAGGGACACTGAAGCTTTCTTT.

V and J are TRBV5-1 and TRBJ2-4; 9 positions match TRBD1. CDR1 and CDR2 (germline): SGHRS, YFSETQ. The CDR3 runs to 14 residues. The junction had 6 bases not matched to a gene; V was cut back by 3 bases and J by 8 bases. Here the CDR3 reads CASSSLDRGDIQYF. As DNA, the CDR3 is TGCGCCAGCAGCTCCCTGGACAGGGGAGACATTCAGTACTTC. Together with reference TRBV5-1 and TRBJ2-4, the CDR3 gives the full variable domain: KAGVTQTPRYLIKTRGQQVTLSCSPISGHRSVSWYQQTPGQGLQFLFEYFSETQRNKGNFPGRFSGRQFSNSRSEMNVSTLELGDSALYLCASSSLDRGDIQYFGAGTRLSVL.

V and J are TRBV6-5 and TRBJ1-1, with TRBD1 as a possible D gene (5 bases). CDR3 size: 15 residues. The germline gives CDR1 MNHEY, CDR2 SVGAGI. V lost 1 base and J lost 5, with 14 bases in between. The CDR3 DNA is TGTGCCAGCAGTTACTATGCAGGGCCACGAACTGAAGCTTTCTTT. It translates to CASSYYAGPRTEAFF.

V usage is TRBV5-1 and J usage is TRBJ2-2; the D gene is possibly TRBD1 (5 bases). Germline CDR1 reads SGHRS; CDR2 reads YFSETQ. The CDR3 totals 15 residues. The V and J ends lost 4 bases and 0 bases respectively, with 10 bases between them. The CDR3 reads CASSQTVPNTGELFF. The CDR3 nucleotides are TGCGCCAGCAGCCAGACAGTGCCGAACACCGGGGAGCTGTTTTTT.

CDR3 sequence (DNA): TGCGCCAGCAGCTCCTACCTAAGACAGGTCTACAATGAGCAGTTCTTC. Translated: CASSSYLRQVYNEQFF. The genes are TRBV5-1 and TRBJ2-1, with D tentatively TRBD1 (6 bases). The CDR3 covers 16 residues. Trimming left V 3 bases short and J 3 bases short, with 16 bases between. CDR1 SGHRS and CDR2 YFSETQ come from the germline V gene.

The CDR3 DNA reads TGCGCCAGCAGCTTGGGGGCTCTCGGAGGGACGGTTCGCTATGGCTACACCTTC. Amino acids: CASSLGALGGTVRYGYTF. The rearrangement uses TRBV5-1 and TRBJ1-2, with D maybe TRBD1 (5 bases). The CDR3 extends over 18 amino acids. The germline V gene encodes CDR1 SGHRS and CDR2 YFSETQ. Trimming stripped 0 bases from V and 4 bases from J, with 22 bases between. Full variable domain (outside the CDR3, taken from reference TRBV5-1 and TRBJ1-2): KAGVTQTPRYLIKTRGQQVTLSCSPISGHRSVSWYQQTPGQGLQFLFEYFSETQRNKGNFPGRFSGRQFSNSRSEMNVSTLELGDSALYLCASSLGALGGTVRYGYTFGSGTRLTVV.

CDR3 sequence: CASSPMRDDNSPLHF. The CDR3 nucleotides read TGTGCCAGCTCACCAATGAGGGATGATAATTCACCCCTCCACTTT. The genes are TRBV18 and TRBJ1-6; D is ambiguous. The CDR3 extends over 15 amino acids. Germline-derived CDR1 and CDR2 are KGHSH and LQKENI. V lost 2 bases, J lost 5 bases, and 10 bases lay in between.

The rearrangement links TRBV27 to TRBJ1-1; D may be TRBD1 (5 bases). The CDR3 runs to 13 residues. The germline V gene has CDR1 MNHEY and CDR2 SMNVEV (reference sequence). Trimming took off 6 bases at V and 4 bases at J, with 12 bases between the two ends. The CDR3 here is CASSPGLGTEAFF. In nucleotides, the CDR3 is TGTGCCAGCAGCCCGGGACTGGGCACTGAAGCTTTCTTT.

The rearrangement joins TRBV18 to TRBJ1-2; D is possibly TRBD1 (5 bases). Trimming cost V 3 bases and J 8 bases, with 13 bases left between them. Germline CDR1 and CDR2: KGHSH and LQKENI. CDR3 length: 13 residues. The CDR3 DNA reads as TGTGCCAGCTCACCCCAGGGAGCGTACGGCTACACCTTC. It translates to CASSPQGAYGYTF. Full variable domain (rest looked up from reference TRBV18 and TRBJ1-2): NAGVMQNPRHLVRRRGQEARLRCSPMKGHSHVYWYRQLPEEGLKFMVYLQKENIIDESGMPKERFSAEFPKEGPSILRIQQVVRGDSAAYFCASSPQGAYGYTFGSGTRLTVV.

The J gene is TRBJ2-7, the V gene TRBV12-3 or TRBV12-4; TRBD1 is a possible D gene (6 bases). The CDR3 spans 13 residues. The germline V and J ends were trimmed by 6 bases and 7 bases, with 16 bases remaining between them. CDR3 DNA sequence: TGTGCCAGCAGCGTAGACGCTCAGGGGGAGCAGTACTTC. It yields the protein CASSVDAQGEQYF.

The CDR3 coding sequence is TGTGCCAGTGGGCCGGCAGGGGGCGGTTACGAGCAGTACTTC. This encodes CASGPAGGGYEQYF. The chain joins TRBV19 to TRBJ2-7, with 8 bases aligning to TRBD1. The germline gives CDR1 LNHDA, CDR2 SQIVND (reference sequence). The length of the CDR3 is 14 residues. Trimming removed 8 bases from V and 4 bases from J; junction bases left unmatched: 10.

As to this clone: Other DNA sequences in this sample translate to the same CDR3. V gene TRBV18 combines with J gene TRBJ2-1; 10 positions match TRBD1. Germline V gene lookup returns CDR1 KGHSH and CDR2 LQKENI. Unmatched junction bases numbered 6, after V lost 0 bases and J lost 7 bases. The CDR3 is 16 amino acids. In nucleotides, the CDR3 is TGTGCCAGCTCACCACCGGGACAGGGGATAGCTAATGAGCAGTTCTTC. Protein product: CASSPPGQGIANEQFF.

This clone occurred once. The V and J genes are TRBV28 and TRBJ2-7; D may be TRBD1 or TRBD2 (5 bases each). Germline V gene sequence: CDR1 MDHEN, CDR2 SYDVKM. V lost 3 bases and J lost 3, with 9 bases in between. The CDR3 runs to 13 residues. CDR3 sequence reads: CASSFGTHYEQYF. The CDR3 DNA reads TGTGCCAGCAGTTTCGGGACCCACTACGAGCAGTACTTC.